This record covers a single T cell receptor (beta chain). What it binds is not known. The data were obtained in a study of OX40 agonist ivuxolimab in advanced cancers. Here immunoSEQ multiplex PCR was the method, and the copy in TCRdb shows in-frame clones only, minus some. The table includes 9,500 to 13,000 clones, about 85% detected once. Notes on the study in general: Among T cells, CD8+ cells averaged more expanded clones than CD4+ cells.

V was shortened by 4 bases and J by 4 bases, with 15 bases between the two germline ends. The CDR3 sequence is 15 residues long. Germline CDR1 and CDR2: SGHKS and YYEKEE (reference sequence). The J gene is TRBJ2-1, the V gene TRBV5-5; either TRBD1 or TRBD2 may fit D (5 bases each). The source material was CD4+ or CD8+ T cells sorted from blood, sampled in a trial of the OX40 agonist ivuxolimab. The sequence came from an adult with an advanced solid tumor such as melanoma, head and neck, liver or kidney cancer. CDR3 nucleotides: TGTGCCAGCAGCCGCCGGGACGAGGGATACAATGAGCAGTTCTTC. This sequence encodes CASSRRDEGYNEQFF.